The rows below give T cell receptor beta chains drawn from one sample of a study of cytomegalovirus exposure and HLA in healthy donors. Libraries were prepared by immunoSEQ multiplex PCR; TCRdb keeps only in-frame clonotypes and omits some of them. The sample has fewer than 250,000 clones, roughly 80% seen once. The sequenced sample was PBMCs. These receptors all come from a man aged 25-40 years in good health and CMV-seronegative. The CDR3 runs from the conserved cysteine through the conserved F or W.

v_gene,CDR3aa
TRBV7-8,CASTPGDRVNYGYTF
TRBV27,CASSFGTGAKNSPLHF
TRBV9,CASSVGERQFF
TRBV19,CASSGIQGNYGYTF
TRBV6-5,CASEGREDTQYF
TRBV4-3,CASSRDLYYEQYF
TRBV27,CASSPASRGRGSPLHF
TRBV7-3,CASSLKTGIDEQFF
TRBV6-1,CASMSFSGNTIYF
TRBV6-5,CASSRQGVFNGYTF
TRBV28,CASDPVGGKTNYGYTF
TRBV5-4,CASSPKGGGTQETQYF
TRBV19,CASSTQTPRRSYSNQPQHF
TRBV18,CASSPTGTPYNEQFF
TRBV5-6,CASSPALSTVHEQYF
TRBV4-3,CASSQARGTGELFF
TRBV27,CASSFSRGASREFF
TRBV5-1,CASSFTVLNEQFF
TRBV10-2,CASTERTNTGELFF
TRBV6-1,CASSPDRGHSPLHF
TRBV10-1,CASSESPSVGRETQYF
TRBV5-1,CASSLVSGENSPLHF
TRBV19,CASSISRDTSRPLHF
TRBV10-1,CASSPGTGNQPQHF
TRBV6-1,CAIRTVQETQYF
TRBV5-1,CASSFATGGYEQYF
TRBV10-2,CASRGAAAKNIQYF
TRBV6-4,CASSRTGATDTQYF
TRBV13,CASSLRLVPDTQYF
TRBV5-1,CASSRTRGASSTDTQYF
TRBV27,CASSLSRDFEQYF
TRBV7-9,CAGSLGEYQPQHF
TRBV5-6,CATARRGMNYGCTF
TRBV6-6,CASSWTGGDEQFF
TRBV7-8,CASSLVTGGRGQPQHF
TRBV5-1,CASSLEWTSALYNEQFF
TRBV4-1,CASSKDWGRLNQPQHF
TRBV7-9,CSSSPLRLAGGNNEQFF
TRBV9,CASSPEGLDGYTF
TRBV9,CASSVDGDRDQPQHF
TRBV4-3,CASSLDRDYGYTF
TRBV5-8,CASSLDRGPGNTIYF
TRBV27,CASSSGGQGVRGYRGYTF
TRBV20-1,CSAHMRDEQYF
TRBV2,CASSERAGAPGISPLHF
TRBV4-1,CASSPPGLAVNEQFF
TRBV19,CASSIGQGVSPLHF
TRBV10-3,CAIMGDRAQGGTQYF
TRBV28,CASSFGEDGYGYTF
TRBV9,CASSVDRVNTEAFF
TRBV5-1,CASSLSEVVTKAFF